The sequence of this T cell receptor (beta chain) was determined in a study of identical twins. Study findings and constraints: For out-of-frame beta sequences, excess twin sharing was weaker. The presence of invariant MAIT and iNKT cells could partly confound analyses of zero-insertion sequences.

V dropped 1 base and J dropped 8; count of bases not matched to a gene: 7. CDR1 is SQVTM, CDR2 ANQGSEA, per germline. This CDR3 region has 14 residues. TCRdb used MiXCR to reprocess the 5' RACE reads, holding one entry per CDR3 protein. The table includes 1.5 million to 2 million distinct CDR3 sequences, under 35% detected once. The table lists this clonotype with many counts. The antigen is not known. The sample was cord blood. The clonotype comes from a newborn girl in good health. The chain employs TRBV29-1 and TRBJ2-1; TRBD2 agrees at 8 bases. The DNA for the CDR3 is TGCAGCGTTGAAGCGGGAGGGTCCGTCTATGAGCAGTTCTTC. This encodes CSVEAGGSVYEQFF.